This TCR beta chain originates from a study of blood T cell repertoires in COVID-19. Study-level information: The origin of the acute and convalescent COVID-19 samples was the United States, Italy and Spain. Sources were T cells, B-cell-depleted T cells, or PBMCs; the material itself was cDNA or gDNA.

Original processing methods: Cell counts per sample came from amplifying reference gene primers. Profiling relied on immunoSEQ multiplex PCR, and the TCRdb table lists in-frame clones only, not all of them. V, J and clone size reflect that table, while D and trimming were determined from the DNA. The sample comprises roughly 380,000 clones, roughly 85% of which are singletons, and under 4% rests with the top ten. The TCR originated in a woman aged 18-29 years with acute or convalescent COVID-19. Sequencing input: peripheral blood.

CDR3 nucleotide sequence: TGTGCCAGTACCGGGGATGGAACCCTACTAGCCAAAAACATTCAGTACTTC. This encodes CASTGDGTLLAKNIQYF. The chain is built from TRBV19 and TRBJ2-4; a possible D gene is TRBD2 (5 bases). Trimming pared 7 bases from V and 0 bases from J, leaving 19 bases between. CDR3 length: 17 residues. Germline CDR1 is LNHDA and CDR2 is SQIVND (reference sequence).